Listed below are T cell receptor beta chains from one sample, sequenced in a study of cytomegalovirus exposure and HLA in healthy donors. Only in-frame clones appear in the TCRdb table, and some are missing; sequencing was by immunoSEQ multiplex PCR. The repertoire holds about 150,000 clones, with roughly 83% as singletons. Sequenced: PBMCs. The receptor source for this set is a boy younger than 10 in good health and CMV-seronegative. The CDR3 runs from the conserved cysteine through the conserved F or W. A D gene is named only where the DNA matches it firmly. The size entry is marked missing in some rows and otherwise reads once, few, many or a size class.

TRBJ2-5	TRBV28	TRBD1	-	CASSPPDRAQVTQYF	TGTGCCAGCAGTCCCCCCGACAGGGCCCAGGTGACCCAGTACTTC
TRBJ1-2	TRBV5-1	-	once	CASTGSAYGYTF	TGCGCCAGCACAGGATCCGCCTATGGCTACACCTTC
TRBJ1-1	TRBV7-7	-	-	CASSLGQNTEAFF	TGTGCTAGCAGCTTAGGGCAGAACACTGAAGCTTTCTTT
TRBJ2-4	TRBV10-2	-	-	CASSAGGSVAKNIQYF	TGCGCCAGCAGTGCTGGGGGCTCAGTAGCCAAAAACATTCAGTACTTC
TRBJ2-1	TRBV6-1	-	-	CASSEPVDSDEQFF	TGTGCCAGCAGTGAACCCGTCGACAGCGATGAGCAGTTCTTC
TRBJ1-4	TRBV5-1	TRBD1	once	CASSWDRVSDEKLFF	TGCGCCAGCAGCTGGGACAGGGTCAGTGATGAAAAACTGTTTTTT
TRBJ1-5	TRBV7-2	TRBD1	-	CASRDRTGGKQPQHF	TGTGCCAGCAGAGACCGGACAGGGGGCAAGCAGCCCCAGCATTTT
TRBJ2-2	TRBV7-9	-	once	CASSLGVWATSGGELFF	TGTGCCAGCAGCCTAGGAGTGTGGGCAACCTCCGGCGGGGAGCTGTTTTTT
TRBJ2-3	TRBV27	-	few	CASSKWESEDTQYF	TGTGCCAGCAGCAAATGGGAGTCAGAAGATACGCAGTATTTT
TRBJ2-4	TRBV2	TRBD2	-	CASSEDGGGNIQYF	TGTGCCAGCAGTGAAGATGGGGGGGGAAACATTCAGTACTTC
TRBJ2-1	TRBV5-5	-	-	CASSLASVNEQFF	TGTGCCAGCAGCTTGGCTAGCGTCAATGAGCAGTTCTTC
TRBJ2-1	TRBV28	-	once	CASSFFGGSRNEQFF	TGTGCCAGCAGCTTTTTTGGAGGTTCTAGGAATGAGCAGTTCTTC
TRBJ2-3	TRBV2	-	-	CASSGGRVPDTQYF	TGTGCCAGCAGTGGAGGCAGGGTCCCAGATACGCAGTATTTT
TRBJ1-5	TRBV11-2	TRBD1	few	CASSLGTGRGPQHF	TGTGCCAGCAGCCTCGGGACAGGGCGGGGGCCCCAGCATTTT
TRBJ2-5	TRBV6-6	TRBD1	-	CASSNSGTGQETQYF	TGTGCCAGCTCAAATTCCGGGACAGGCCAAGAGACCCAGTACTTC